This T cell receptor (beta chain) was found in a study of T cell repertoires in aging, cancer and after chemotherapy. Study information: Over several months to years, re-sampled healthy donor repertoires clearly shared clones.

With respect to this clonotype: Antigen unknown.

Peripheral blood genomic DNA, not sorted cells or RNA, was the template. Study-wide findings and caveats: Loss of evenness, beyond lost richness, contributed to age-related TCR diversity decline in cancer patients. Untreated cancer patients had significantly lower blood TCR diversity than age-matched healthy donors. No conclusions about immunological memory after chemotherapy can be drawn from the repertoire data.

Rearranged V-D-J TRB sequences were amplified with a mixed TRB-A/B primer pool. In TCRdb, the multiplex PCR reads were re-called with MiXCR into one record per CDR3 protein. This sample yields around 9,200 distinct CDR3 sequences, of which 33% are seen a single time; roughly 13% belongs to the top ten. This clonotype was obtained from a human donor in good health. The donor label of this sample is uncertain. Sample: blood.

In DNA, the CDR3 is TGTGCCAGCAGCCCTGGGGGGGGGCAAAGAAACACCATATATTTT. Its protein is CASSPGGGQRNTIYF. V usage is TRBV7-9 and J usage is TRBJ1-3, with a possible D match to TRBD1 (6 bases). V lost 5 bases and J 5 bases, leaving 16 bases between the germline ends. Germline CDR1 is SEHNR and CDR2 is FQNEAQ (reference sequence). The CDR3 consists of 15 residues.